This TCR beta chain was profiled in a study of T cells in Graves' hyperthyroidism and ophthalmopathy. The junction had 8 bases not matched to a gene; V was cut back by 3 bases and J by 1 base. Germline V gene lookup returns CDR1 DFQATT and CDR2 SNEGSKA (reference sequence). The CDR3 length is 15 residues. RNA transcripts were the template for amplifying TCR beta CDR3 regions. Primed by the HTBI set, a first-round RT-PCR was run on the TCR CDR3. A single record per CDR3 protein comes from TCRdb applying MiXCR to the multiplex PCR reads. The sample contains approximately 400,000 distinct CDR3 sequences, about 15% of which appear only once. This clonotype was observed many times.

Sequenced material: blood. This rearrangement joins TRBV20-1 to TRBJ1-1, with 7 nucleotides matching TRBD1. The TCR was taken from a woman aged 25 to 39 with Graves' ophthalmopathy. CDR3 bases: TGCAGTGCTAGTTCACAGGGGAATTGGAACACTGAAGCTTTCTTT. This translates into CSASSQGNWNTEAFF.